The 21 T cell receptor beta chains listed next were all sequenced from one sample in a study of cytomegalovirus exposure and HLA in healthy donors (dated by TCRdb to about 2017). To prepare the library, the immunoSEQ multiplex PCR assay was applied. A mixture of 60 forward primers for TCR Vbeta segments and 13 reverse primers for TCR Jbeta segments was used in the multiplex PCR. TCRdb provides this immuneACCESS table in a form limited to in-frame rearrangements. Some clones are lacking; in checked studies, under half of them reflect an unresolved V gene, and why the rest are absent is not known. The sample contains about 140,000 clones, 77% of them found a single time. The ten largest clones capture around 1.7% of the sample. Input material: PBMCs. These TCRs come from a female donor in good health and CMV-seronegative.

This chain uses TRBV5-6 with TRBJ2-6; D gene unclear. The CDR3 runs to 15 residues. The germline V gene encodes CDR1 SGHDT and CDR2 YYEEEE. Trimming pared 3 bases from V and 2 bases from J, leaving 9 bases between. CDR3 sequence: CASSSMGPGANVLTF. Here the CDR3 DNA reads TGTGCCAGCAGCTCGATGGGCCCTGGGGCCAACGTCCTGACTTTC.

The rearrangement links TRBV19 to TRBJ1-5; D remains ambiguous. The CDR3 covers 15 residues. Trimming removed 3 bases from V and 1 base from J, with 10 bases in between. Germline CDR1 reads LNHDA; CDR2 reads SQIVND (reference sequence). The CDR3 here is CASSMGSGSNQPQHF. CDR3 DNA sequence: TGTGCCAGTAGTATGGGTTCGGGGAGCAATCAGCCCCAGCATTTT. Looking up the rest from reference TRBV19 and TRBJ1-5 gives the full variable domain: DGGITQSPKYLFRKEGQNVTLSCEQNLNHDAMYWYRQDPGQGLRLIYYSQIVNDFQKGDIAEGYSVSREKKESFPLTVTSAQKNPTAFYLCASSMGSGSNQPQHFGDGTRLSIL.

The chain uses TRBV9 and TRBJ1-2; D unresolved. V was shortened by 4 bases and J by 1 base, with 20 bases between the two germline ends. There are 17 residues in the CDR3. CDR1 is SGDLS, CDR2 YYNGEE, per germline. CDR3 nucleotides: TGTGCCAGCAGCTCCAAAAAAGACTTGGATATTAACTATGGCTACACCTTC. It codes for CASSSKKDLDINYGYTF.

The chain couples TRBV15 to TRBJ2-3, with 12 bases that match TRBD2. V lost 1 base, J lost 2 bases, and 1 base stayed unmatched. CDR1 is LNHNV, CDR2 YYDKDF, per germline (reference sequence). The CDR3 is 16 amino acids. Here the CDR3 DNA reads TGTGCCACCAGCAGAGGGACTAGCGGGGACACAGATACGCAGTATTTT. Translating gives CATSRGTSGDTDTQYF.

The V gene is TRBV27, the J gene TRBJ1-5; D is possibly TRBD1 (6 bases). CDR3 length equals 15 residues. V shed 0 bases and J shed 6 bases, with 12 bases lying between them. Germline V gene sequence: CDR1 MNHEY, CDR2 SMNVEV (reference sequence). The DNA of the CDR3 is TGTGCCAGCAGTTTATCCGGGGGGGCCGGTCAGCCCCAGCATTTT. Protein product: CASSLSGGAGQPQHF.

This rearrangement joins TRBV30 to TRBJ2-7, with 7 bases that match TRBD2. The CDR3 loop spans 11 amino acids. Germline V gives CDR1 GTSNPN, CDR2 SVGIG (reference sequence). J lost 7 bases, V lost 5 bases, and 5 bases had no gene match. CDR3 residues: CAWGGEMEQYF. CDR3 DNA: TGTGCCTGGGGGGGGGAAATGGAGCAGTACTTC.

This rearrangement joins TRBV6-6 to TRBJ1-3; the D is unclear. Trimming pared 6 bases from V and 4 bases from J, leaving 7 bases between. The CDR3 is 12 amino acids. CDR1 is MNHNY, CDR2 SVGAGI, per germline (reference sequence). CDR3 region: CASRYQGNTIYF. The CDR3 DNA follows: TGTGCCAGCAGGTACCAGGGAAACACCATATATTTT.

The chain employs TRBV14 and TRBJ1-3; D ambiguous. The ends were cut back, 4 bases at V and 0 bases at J, with 7 bases in the middle. Germline V CDR1 and CDR2: SGHDN, FVKESK. This CDR3 region has 14 residues. The CDR3 region is CASSRDYSGNTIYF. The CDR3 coding sequence is TGTGCCAGCAGCCGAGACTACTCTGGAAACACCATATATTTT.

The chain couples TRBV7-9 to TRBJ2-3; 7 nucleotides line up with TRBD2. The J segment lost 2 bases and the V segment lost 0 bases, leaving 8 bases of the junction unmatched. In germline, CDR1 is SEHNR, CDR2 FQNEAQ (reference sequence). The CDR3 covers 17 residues. In nucleotides, the CDR3 is TGTGCCAGCAGCTTAGCTATGAGGGAGGGCCCCACAGATACGCAGTATTTT. Its protein is CASSLAMREGPTDTQYF.

This chain connects TRBV9 to TRBJ2-3, with D possibly matching TRBD2 (5 bases). CDR1 and CDR2 (germline): SGDLS, YYNGEE. The ends were cut back, 4 bases at V and 1 base at J, with 7 bases in the middle. This CDR3 has 13 residues. This chain's CDR3 is CASSTGGTDTQYF. The CDR3 DNA is TGTGCCAGCAGCACCGGGGGCACAGATACGCAGTATTTT.

The chain has TRBV12-5 and TRBJ2-1, with a possible D match to TRBD2 (5 bases). Germline CDR1 is LGHNT and CDR2 is FRNRAP. There are 14 residues in the CDR3. The V and J ends lost 6 bases and 0 bases respectively, with 9 bases between them. Here the CDR3 DNA reads TGTGCTAGTGGGGGGAGAAGCTCCTACAATGAGCAGTTCTTC. Its protein is CASGGRSSYNEQFF.

The rearrangement uses TRBV5-1 and TRBJ1-1, with D maybe TRBD1 (6 bases). Per the germline V gene, CDR1 is SGHRS and CDR2 is YFSETQ. The length of the CDR3 is 15 residues. V was cut by 2 bases and J by 3 bases, with 14 bases left in between. CDR3 coding DNA: TGCGCCAGCAGCTTTAACAGGGAGAGGCACACTGAAGCTTTCTTT. Translation: CASSFNRERHTEAFF.

The table lists this clone with a count of one. This chain joins TRBV5-1 and TRBJ1-2; unclear D gene. CDR1 SGHRS and CDR2 YFSETQ come from the germline V gene. The CDR3 extends over 14 amino acids. V was trimmed by 0 bases and J by 1 base, leaving 7 bases between them. The CDR3 loop reads CASSLGQINYGYTF. CDR3 DNA: TGCGCCAGCAGCTTGGGACAAATTAACTATGGCTACACCTTC.

The chain carries TRBV5-6 and TRBJ1-4; D is undetermined. Deletions cut 1 base from V and 7 bases from J, with 11 bases between. Germline loops: CDR1 SGHDT, CDR2 YYEEEE. The CDR3 consists of 14 residues. CDR3 in DNA: TGTGCCAGCAGCTTGTTGTGGGAGGGTGAAAAACTGTTTTTT. This codes for CASSLLWEGEKLFF.

The J gene is TRBJ2-5, the V gene TRBV28; unclear D gene. With 3 bases removed from V and 1 base from J, the gap between germline ends came to 9 bases. The germline gives CDR1 MDHEN, CDR2 SYDVKM. The CDR3 runs 14 residues. CDR3: CASSFTDIQETQYF. The CDR3 coding sequence is TGTGCCAGCAGTTTCACAGACATCCAAGAGACCCAGTACTTC. Drawing the rest from reference TRBV28 and TRBJ2-5, the complete variable domain is DVKVTQSSRYLVKRTGEKVFLECVQDMDHENMFWYRQDPGLGLRLIYFSYDVKMKEKGDIPEGYSVSREKKERFSLILESASTNQTSMYLCASSFTDIQETQYFGPGTRLLVL.

This clone was seen more than once but under ten times. J is TRBJ2-1 and V is TRBV10-3; D unresolved. CDR1 is ENHRY, CDR2 SYGVKD, per germline. The CDR3 has 16 residues. Trimming pared 2 bases from V and 0 bases from J, leaving 11 bases between. The CDR3 here is CAISEDLLSSYNEQFF. DNA for the CDR3: TGTGCCATCAGTGAGGACTTGTTGAGCTCCTACAATGAGCAGTTCTTC.

This clone appeared once. This sequence joins TRBV19 and TRBJ1-1, with D possibly being TRBD1 (6 bases). Deletions cut 3 bases from V and 4 bases from J, with 12 bases between. The CDR3 contains 14 residues. Germline CDR1 reads LNHDA; CDR2 reads SQIVND (reference sequence). CDR3 protein: CASSMGGGGTEAFF. CDR3 nucleotides: TGTGCCAGTAGTATGGGGGGAGGGGGCACTGAAGCTTTCTTT.

V is TRBV27 and J is TRBJ1-5; no definite D call. Trimming pared 5 bases from V and 3 bases from J, leaving 8 bases between. CDR3 length equals 13 residues. CDR1 and CDR2 from the germline V gene are MNHEY and SMNVEV (reference sequence). The DNA for the CDR3 is TGTGCCAGCAGTCCGGGATACAATCAGCCCCAGCATTTT. This encodes CASSPGYNQPQHF.

The chain couples TRBV27 to TRBJ1-1, with 10 bases fitting TRBD1. The length of the CDR3 is 11 residues. V shed 6 bases, J shed 11 bases, and the junction held 3 bases outside the gene matches. Per germline, CDR1 MNHEY and CDR2 SMNVEV (reference sequence). The CDR3 loop is CASRTGGEAFF. The CDR3 DNA is TGTGCCAGCAGGACAGGGGGCGAGGCTTTCTTT.

This chain joins TRBV9 and TRBJ2-6; D gene ambiguous. CDR1 SGDLS and CDR2 YYNGEE come from the germline V gene. CDR3 length: 15 amino acids. V was shortened by 0 bases and J by 6 bases, with 10 bases between the two germline ends. Written as DNA, the CDR3 is TGTGCCAGCAGCGTAGACGCCAGAACGGCCAACGTCCTGACTTTC. It codes for CASSVDARTANVLTF.

The chain is built from TRBV14 and TRBJ1-4, with 7 bases lining up with TRBD1. Trimming cost V 5 bases and J 7 bases; bases outside gene matches: 10. The CDR3 is 15 residues long. CDR1 SGHDN and CDR2 FVKESK come from the germline V gene. The CDR3 nucleotides read TGTGCCAGCAGCACAGTCGGGGCAGGGGGTGAAAAACTGTTTTTT. Translated, it gives CASSTVGAGGEKLFF.